This TCR beta chain originates from a study of a mutant IDH1 vaccine in newly diagnosed glioma (dated by TCRdb to about 2021). Regarding the research as a whole: In the chemotherapy-containing groups, vaccination started alongside temozolomide cycles, whereas in patients who had radiotherapy alone it started 4-6 weeks after radiotherapy. Longitudinal TCRB deep sequencing was performed for about 25 treated patients wherever samples were available for exploratory analyses. Peripheral blood samples were drawn at six visits, namely V03 (baseline), V05, V07, V10, V12 and V13. Visit V12 was the week-35 safety follow-up and visit V13 was the week-47 end of study. Before enrollment, most patients had been given radiochemotherapy with temozolomide as standard therapy, while the rest had received either radiotherapy alone or temozolomide alone. The approximately 30 treated patients were roughly 62% male and roughly 40% female, with a mean age of roughly 40 years. Study-wide findings and limitations: The authors stated that sample limitations prevented analyses of patient blood samples from being reproduced. No apparent relationship was observed between pseudoprogression and alterations in the top peripheral T cell clonotypes detected by TCRB sequencing. Availability determined which PBMC samples were chosen for TCRB deep sequencing. Immune responses induced by the vaccine were seen in roughly 92% of patients across multiple MHC alleles.

This clone was detected once. Its antigen is still unknown. Per-base quality was not reported, and no clone a single base away is much larger than it. This same CDR3 is encoded by further DNA sequences in the sample. The method behind the library was the immunoSEQ multiplex PCR assay. Rearranged TCR beta chain sequences were amplified using the hsTCRB Kit according to the manufacturer's protocol. TCRB libraries were sequenced on an Illumina MiSeq. The original pipeline was this. The kit vendor's proprietary platform handled demultiplexing, trimming and gene mapping. In its TCRdb copy, this immuneACCESS table keeps in-frame sequences only and misses some clones. Where compared with another copy, unresolved V genes explain less than half of these, and the others have no known cause. V and J calls and clone size come straight from that table; D and trimming were deduced from the DNA. Present in this sample are around 50,000 clones, roughly 83% of which were seen just once. About 4.5% of the sample comes from the top ten.

The CDR1 and CDR2 encoded by the germline V gene (reference sequence) are GTSNPN and SVGIG. The V end loses 0 bases and the J end loses 4 bases, and a stretch of 6 bases separates them. The CDR3 contains 12 residues, cysteine and phenylalanine counted. Only the CDR3 portion is preserved as DNA: 36 bases, with reading frame beginning at the first base. The label giving this sample's time point can be read as: week 47, end of study. A 20-mer mutant IDH1 peptide at 300 micrograms in Montanide made up each vaccine dose, which was injected subcutaneously together with topical imiquimod. Patients were given eight vaccinations, in weeks 1, 3, 5, 7, 11, 15, 19 and 23, which matched visits V03 through V10. Newly diagnosed WHO grade 3 or 4 IDH1-mutant astrocytomas showing loss of nuclear ATRX were present in the donors. The samples were drawn from NOA16, a multicentre, single-arm, open-label phase I trial in Germany that tested a mutant IDH1 peptide vaccine in humans for the first time. Genomic DNA for TCRB sequencing was extracted from EDTA blood using the DNeasy Blood and Tissue Kit.

The receptor chain draws on TRBV30 and TRBJ1-1; no D gene is confidently identified. This material consisted of PBMCs, taken from a glioma patient whose treatment included an IDH1 peptide vaccine. This TCR came from a woman in her 30s with glioma. Some clones in this sample may be carry-over from other donors' samples. The DNA reads TGTGCCTGGAGTGTCCTGGGCACTGAAGCTTTCTTT. This translates into CAWSVLGTEAFF.